The clone carrying this T cell receptor beta chain was detected many times. This specimen comes from a study of T-cell reconstitution after alpha-beta-depleted transplantation in children. The V and J ends lost 4 bases and 3 bases respectively, with 6 bases between them. The germline gives CDR1 LNHDA, CDR2 SQIVND (reference sequence). The CDR3 covers 12 residues. The TCRbeta library incorporated unique molecular identifiers. TCRdb used MiXCR to reprocess the PCR reads, holding one entry per CDR3 protein. The sample consists of roughly 89,000 distinct CDR3 sequences, 12% of them appearing once. Sequenced material: PBMCs from the stem cell graft donor, taken from the stem cell graft. J is TRBJ1-2 and V is TRBV19; D gene uncertain. This TCR was recovered from a human donor who donated a stem cell graft to a child with inherited bone marrow failure. As DNA, the CDR3 is TGTGCCAGTAGTACAGTATACTATGGCTACACCTTC. Translating gives CASSTVYYGYTF.